Given below is one T cell receptor beta chain in context. The antigen is undetermined. The CDR3 spans 13 residues. Trimming took 7 bases from V and 6 from J, leaving 15 bases between them. CDR1 and CDR2 from the germline V gene are MNHNY and SVGAGI (reference sequence). This specimen comes from a study of cytomegalovirus exposure and HLA in healthy donors. Findings of the study overall: Using a false discovery rate of 0.05, a later analysis showed that approximately 16,000 TCR beta sequences were associated with HLA alleles.

The primer mix had 60 Vbeta and 13 Jbeta primers. Libraries were prepared by immunoSEQ multiplex PCR; TCRdb keeps only in-frame clonotypes and omits some of them. The data show around 260,000 clones, 75% to 85% seen once. The sequence came from a girl aged 2 to 10 in good health and CMV-seronegative. The specimen was PBMCs. This rearrangement joins TRBV6-6 to TRBJ1-2; the D is unclear. CDR3 sequence (DNA): TGTGCCAGCATTCTAACGGGGAGGCATGGCTACACCTTC. Translation gives CASILTGRHGYTF.